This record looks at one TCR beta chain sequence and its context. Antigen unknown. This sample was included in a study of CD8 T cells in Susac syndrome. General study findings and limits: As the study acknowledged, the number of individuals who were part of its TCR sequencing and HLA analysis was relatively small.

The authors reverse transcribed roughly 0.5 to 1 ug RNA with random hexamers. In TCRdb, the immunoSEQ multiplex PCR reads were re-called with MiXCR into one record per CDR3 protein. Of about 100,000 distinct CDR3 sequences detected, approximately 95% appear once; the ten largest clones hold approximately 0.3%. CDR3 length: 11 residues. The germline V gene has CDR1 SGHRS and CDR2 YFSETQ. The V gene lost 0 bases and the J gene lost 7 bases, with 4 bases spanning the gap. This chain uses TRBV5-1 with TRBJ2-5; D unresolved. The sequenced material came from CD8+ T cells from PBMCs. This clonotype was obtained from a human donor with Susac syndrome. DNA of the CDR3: TGCGCCAGCAGCTTGGCCCGGACCCAGTACTTC. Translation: CASSLARTQYF. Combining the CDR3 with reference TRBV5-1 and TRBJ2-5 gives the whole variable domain KAGVTQTPRYLIKTRGQQVTLSCSPISGHRSVSWYQQTPGQGLQFLFEYFSETQRNKGNFPGRFSGRQFSNSRSEMNVSTLELGDSALYLCASSLARTQYFGPGTRLLVL.